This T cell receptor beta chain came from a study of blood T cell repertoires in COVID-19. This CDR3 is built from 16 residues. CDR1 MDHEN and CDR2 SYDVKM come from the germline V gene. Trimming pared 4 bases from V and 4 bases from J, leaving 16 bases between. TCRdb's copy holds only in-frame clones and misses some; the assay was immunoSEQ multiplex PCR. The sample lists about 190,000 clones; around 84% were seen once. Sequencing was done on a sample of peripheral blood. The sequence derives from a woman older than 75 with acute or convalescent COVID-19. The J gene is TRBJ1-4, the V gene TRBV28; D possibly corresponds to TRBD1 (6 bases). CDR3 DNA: TGTGCCAGCAGTTCCCTGGGGGCAGTAAATAATGAAAAACTGTTTTTT. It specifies CASSSLGAVNNEKLFF.